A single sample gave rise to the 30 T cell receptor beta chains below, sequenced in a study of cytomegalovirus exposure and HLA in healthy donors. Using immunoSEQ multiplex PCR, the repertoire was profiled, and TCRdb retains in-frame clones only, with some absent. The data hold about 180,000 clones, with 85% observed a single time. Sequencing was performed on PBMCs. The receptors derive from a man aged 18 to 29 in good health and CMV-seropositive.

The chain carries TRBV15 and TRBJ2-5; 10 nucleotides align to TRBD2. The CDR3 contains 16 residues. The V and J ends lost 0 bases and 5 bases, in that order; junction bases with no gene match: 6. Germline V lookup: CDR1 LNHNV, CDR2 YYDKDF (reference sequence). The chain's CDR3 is CATSRDASGSRETQYF. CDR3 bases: TGTGCCACCAGCAGAGATGCTAGCGGGAGCCGGGAGACCCAGTACTTC.

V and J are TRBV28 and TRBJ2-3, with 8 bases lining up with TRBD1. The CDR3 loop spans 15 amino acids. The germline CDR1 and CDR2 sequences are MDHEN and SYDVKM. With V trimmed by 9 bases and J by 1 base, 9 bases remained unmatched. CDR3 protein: CASLQGALGTDTQYF. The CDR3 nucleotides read TGTGCCAGTCTTCAGGGGGCGCTGGGCACAGATACGCAGTATTTT. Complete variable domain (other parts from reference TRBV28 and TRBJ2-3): DVKVTQSSRYLVKRTGEKVFLECVQDMDHENMFWYRQDPGLGLRLIYFSYDVKMKEKGDIPEGYSVSREKKERFSLILESASTNQTSMYLCASLQGALGTDTQYFGPGTRLTVL.

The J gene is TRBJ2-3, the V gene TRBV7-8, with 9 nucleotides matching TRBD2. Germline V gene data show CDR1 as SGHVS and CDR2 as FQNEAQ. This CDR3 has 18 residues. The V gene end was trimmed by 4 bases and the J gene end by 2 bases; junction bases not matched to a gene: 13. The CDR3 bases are TGTGCCAGCAGCTCCGGCGGGAGGGCCCAGCCAGCCACAGATACGCAGTATTTT. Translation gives CASSSGGRAQPATDTQYF.

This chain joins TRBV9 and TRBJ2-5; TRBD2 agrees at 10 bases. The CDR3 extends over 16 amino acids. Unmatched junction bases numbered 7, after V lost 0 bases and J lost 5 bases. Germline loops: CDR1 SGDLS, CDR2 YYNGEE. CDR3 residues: CASSVASGGLYETQYF. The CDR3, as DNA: TGTGCCAGCAGCGTAGCTAGCGGGGGTTTATACGAGACCCAGTACTTC.

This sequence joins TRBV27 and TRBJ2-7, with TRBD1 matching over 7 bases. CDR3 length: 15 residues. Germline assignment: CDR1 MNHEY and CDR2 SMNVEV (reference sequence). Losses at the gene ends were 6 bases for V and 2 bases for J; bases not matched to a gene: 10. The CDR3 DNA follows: TGTGCCAGCAGCGGATCCCAGGGGGTTCCCTACGAGCAGTACTTC. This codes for CASSGSQGVPYEQYF.

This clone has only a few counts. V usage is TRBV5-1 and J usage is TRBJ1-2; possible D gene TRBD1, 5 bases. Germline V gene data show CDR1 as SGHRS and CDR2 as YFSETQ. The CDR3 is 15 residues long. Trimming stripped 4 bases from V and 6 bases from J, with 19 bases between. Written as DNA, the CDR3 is TGCGCCAGCAGCGTCCGCGGGGGGACTAGGAATGGCTACACCTTC. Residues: CASSVRGGTRNGYTF. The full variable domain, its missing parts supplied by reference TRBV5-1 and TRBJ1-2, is KAGVTQTPRYLIKTRGQQVTLSCSPISGHRSVSWYQQTPGQGLQFLFEYFSETQRNKGNFPGRFSGRQFSNSRSEMNVSTLELGDSALYLCASSVRGGTRNGYTFGSGTRLTVV.

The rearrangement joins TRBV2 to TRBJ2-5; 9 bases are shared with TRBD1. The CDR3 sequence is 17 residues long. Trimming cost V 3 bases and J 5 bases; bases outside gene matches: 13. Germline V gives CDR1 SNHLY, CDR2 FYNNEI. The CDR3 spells CASSDPSGQGLGETQYF. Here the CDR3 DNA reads TGTGCCAGCAGTGACCCCTCGGGACAGGGTTTGGGGGAGACCCAGTACTTC.

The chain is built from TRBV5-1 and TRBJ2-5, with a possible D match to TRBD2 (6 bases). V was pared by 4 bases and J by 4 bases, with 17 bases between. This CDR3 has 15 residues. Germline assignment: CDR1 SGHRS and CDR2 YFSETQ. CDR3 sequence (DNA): TGCGCCAGCAGCCAGACGGGGAGGTCGGGAGAGACCCAGTACTTC. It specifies CASSQTGRSGETQYF.

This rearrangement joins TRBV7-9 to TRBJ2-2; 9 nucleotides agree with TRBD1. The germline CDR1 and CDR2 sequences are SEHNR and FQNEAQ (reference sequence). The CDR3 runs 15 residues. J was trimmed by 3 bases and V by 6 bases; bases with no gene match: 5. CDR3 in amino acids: CASRSGTGYTGELFF. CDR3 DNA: TGTGCCAGCAGATCCGGGACAGGGTACACCGGGGAGCTGTTTTTT.

Here the CDR3 DNA reads TGTGCCAGCAGTTCCTACAGCACAGATACGCAGTATTTT. Its protein is CASSSYSTDTQYF. The chain combines TRBV28 with TRBJ2-3, with D unclear. CDR3 size: 13 residues. The germline CDR1 and CDR2 sequences are MDHEN and SYDVKM. The V gene lost 4 bases and the J gene lost 0 bases, with 5 bases spanning the gap.

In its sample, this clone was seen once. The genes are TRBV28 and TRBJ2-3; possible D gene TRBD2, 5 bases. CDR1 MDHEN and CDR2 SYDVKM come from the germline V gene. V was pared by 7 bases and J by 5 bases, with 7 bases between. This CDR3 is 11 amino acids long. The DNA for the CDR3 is TGTGCCAGCAACCGGGGAGATACGCAGTATTTT. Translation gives CASNRGDTQYF.

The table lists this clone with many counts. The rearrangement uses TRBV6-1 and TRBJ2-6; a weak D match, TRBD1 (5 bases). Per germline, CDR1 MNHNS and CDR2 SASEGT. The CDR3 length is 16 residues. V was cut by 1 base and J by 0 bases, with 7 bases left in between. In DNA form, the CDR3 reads TGTGCCAGCAGTGAAGATCAGGGCTCTGGGGCCAACGTCCTGACTTTC. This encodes CASSEDQGSGANVLTF.

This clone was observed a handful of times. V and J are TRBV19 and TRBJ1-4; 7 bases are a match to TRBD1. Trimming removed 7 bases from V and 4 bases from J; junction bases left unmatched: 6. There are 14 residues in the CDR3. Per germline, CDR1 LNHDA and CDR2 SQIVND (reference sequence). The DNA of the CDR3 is TGTGCCAGTACCGGGGACAGACTTAATGAAAAACTGTTTTTT. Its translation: CASTGDRLNEKLFF.

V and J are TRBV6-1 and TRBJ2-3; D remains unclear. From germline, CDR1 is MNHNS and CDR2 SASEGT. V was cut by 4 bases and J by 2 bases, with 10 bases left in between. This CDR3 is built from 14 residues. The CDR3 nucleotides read TGTGCCAGCAGTGGTGCGCGGTACACAGATACGCAGTATTTT. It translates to CASSGARYTDTQYF.

CDR3 bases: TGTGCCAGCAGCACAAGCCTGTTCATGAGGGATTTCGACTATGGCTACACCTTC. It specifies CASSTSLFMRDFDYGYTF. This chain uses TRBV7-8 with TRBJ1-2; no definite D call. Trimming removed 5 bases at V and 3 bases at J, with 25 bases between. CDR1 and CDR2 (germline): SGHVS, FQNEAQ. This CDR3 comprises 18 residues.

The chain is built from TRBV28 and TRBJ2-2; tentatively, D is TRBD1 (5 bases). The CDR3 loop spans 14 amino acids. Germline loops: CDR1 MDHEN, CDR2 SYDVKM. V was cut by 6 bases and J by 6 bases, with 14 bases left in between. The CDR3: CASRVGLIPGELFF. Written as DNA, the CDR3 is TGTGCCAGCAGGGTGGGGCTAATCCCCGGGGAGCTGTTTTTT.

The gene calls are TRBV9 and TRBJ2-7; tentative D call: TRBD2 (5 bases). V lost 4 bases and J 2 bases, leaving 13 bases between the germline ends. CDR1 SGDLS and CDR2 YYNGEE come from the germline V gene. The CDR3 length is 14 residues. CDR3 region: CASSPVSGPYEQYF. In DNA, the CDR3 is TGTGCCAGCAGCCCCGTCAGCGGTCCCTACGAGCAGTACTTC. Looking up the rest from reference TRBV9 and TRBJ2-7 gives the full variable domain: DSGVTQTPKHLITATGQRVTLRCSPRSGDLSVYWYQQSLDQGLQFLIQYYNGEERAKGNILERFSAQQFPDLHSELNLSSLELGDSALYFCASSPVSGPYEQYFGPGTRLTVT.

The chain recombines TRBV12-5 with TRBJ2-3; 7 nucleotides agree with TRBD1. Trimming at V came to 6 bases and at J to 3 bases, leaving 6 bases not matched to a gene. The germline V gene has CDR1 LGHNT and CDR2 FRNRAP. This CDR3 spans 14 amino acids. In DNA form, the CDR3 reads TGTGCTAGTGGAATGACAGGGATGACAGATACGCAGTATTTT. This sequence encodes CASGMTGMTDTQYF.

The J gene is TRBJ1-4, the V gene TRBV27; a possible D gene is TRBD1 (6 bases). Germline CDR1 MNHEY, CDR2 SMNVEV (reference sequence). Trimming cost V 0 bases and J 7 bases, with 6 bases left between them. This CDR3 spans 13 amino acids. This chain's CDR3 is CASSLSTGEKLFF. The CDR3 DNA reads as TGTGCCAGCAGTTTATCGACAGGTGAAAAACTGTTTTTT.

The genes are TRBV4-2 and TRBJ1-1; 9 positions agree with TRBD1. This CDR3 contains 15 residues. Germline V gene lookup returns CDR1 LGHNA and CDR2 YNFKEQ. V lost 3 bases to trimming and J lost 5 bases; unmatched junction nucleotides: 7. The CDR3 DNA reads TGTGCCAGCAGCCAGGCAACCGGGACAGGGACTGAAGCTTTCTTT. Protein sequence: CASSQATGTGTEAFF.

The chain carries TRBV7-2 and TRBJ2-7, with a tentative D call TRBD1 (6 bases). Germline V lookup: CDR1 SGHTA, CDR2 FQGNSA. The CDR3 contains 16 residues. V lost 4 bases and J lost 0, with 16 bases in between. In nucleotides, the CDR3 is TGTGCCAGCAGCTCACAGGGCCCTCGGACCTCCTACGAGCAGTACTTC. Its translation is CASSSQGPRTSYEQYF.

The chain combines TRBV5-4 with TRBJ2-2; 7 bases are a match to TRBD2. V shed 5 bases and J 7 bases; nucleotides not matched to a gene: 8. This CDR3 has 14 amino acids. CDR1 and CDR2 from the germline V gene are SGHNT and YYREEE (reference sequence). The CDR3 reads CASRIGEGYGELFF. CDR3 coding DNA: TGTGCCAGCAGAATCGGGGAGGGCTACGGGGAGCTGTTTTTT. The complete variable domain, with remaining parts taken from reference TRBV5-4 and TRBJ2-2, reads ETGVTQSPTHLIKTRGQQVTLRCSSQSGHNTVSWYQQALGQGPQFIFQYYREEENGRGNFPPRFSGLQFPNYSSELNVNALELDDSALYLCASRIGEGYGELFFGEGSRLTVL.

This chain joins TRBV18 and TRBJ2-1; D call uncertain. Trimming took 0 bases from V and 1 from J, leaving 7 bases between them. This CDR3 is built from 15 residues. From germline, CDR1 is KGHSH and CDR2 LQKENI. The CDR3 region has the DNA TGTGCCAGCTCACCACCGGTCACATCCTACAATGAGCAGTTCTTC. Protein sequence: CASSPPVTSYNEQFF.

The DNA for the CDR3 is TGTGCCAGCAGCCGTATGTTGGGGGGGCCCCAGACGAACACTGAAGCTTTCTTT. Encoded protein: CASSRMLGGPQTNTEAFF. The chain joins TRBV5-4 to TRBJ1-1; D possibly corresponds to TRBD1 (6 bases). The V and J ends lost 4 bases and 1 base respectively, with 23 bases between them. This CDR3 is 18 amino acids long. Germline V gene lookup returns CDR1 SGHNT and CDR2 YYREEE (reference sequence).

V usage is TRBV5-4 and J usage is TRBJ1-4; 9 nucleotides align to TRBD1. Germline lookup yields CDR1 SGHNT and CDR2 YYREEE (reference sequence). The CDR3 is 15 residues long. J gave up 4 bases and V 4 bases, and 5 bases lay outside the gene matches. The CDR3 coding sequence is TGTGCCAGCAGCACCACAGGGGGCGTTAATGAAAAACTGTTTTTT. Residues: CASSTTGGVNEKLFF.

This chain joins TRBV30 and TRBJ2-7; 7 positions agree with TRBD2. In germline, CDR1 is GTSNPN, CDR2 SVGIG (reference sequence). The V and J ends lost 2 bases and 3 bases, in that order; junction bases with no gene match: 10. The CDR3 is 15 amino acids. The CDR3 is CAWSRSAGVFYEQYF. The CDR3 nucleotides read TGTGCCTGGAGTCGGTCGGCGGGAGTTTTCTACGAGCAGTACTTC.

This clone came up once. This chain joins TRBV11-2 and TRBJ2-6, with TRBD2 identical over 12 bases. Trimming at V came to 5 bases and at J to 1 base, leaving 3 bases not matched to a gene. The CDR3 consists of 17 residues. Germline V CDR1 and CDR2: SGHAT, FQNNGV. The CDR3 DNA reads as TGTGCCAGCAGCCGGACTAGCGGGACGTCTGGGGCCAACGTCCTGACTTTC. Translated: CASSRTSGTSGANVLTF.

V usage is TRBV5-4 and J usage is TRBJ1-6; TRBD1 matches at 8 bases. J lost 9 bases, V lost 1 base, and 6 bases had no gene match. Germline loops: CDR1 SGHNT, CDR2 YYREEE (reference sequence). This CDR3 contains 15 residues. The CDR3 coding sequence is TGTGCCAGCAGCTTGAACCAGGGGGCCGGTTCACCCCTCCACTTT. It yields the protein CASSLNQGAGSPLHF.

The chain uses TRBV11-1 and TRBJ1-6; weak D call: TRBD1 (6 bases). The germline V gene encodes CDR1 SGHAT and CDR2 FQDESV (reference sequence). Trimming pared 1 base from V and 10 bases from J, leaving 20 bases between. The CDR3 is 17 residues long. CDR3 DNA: TGTGCCAGCAGCTTAGTTCGACAAGCAGGGGCAGAATCACCCCTCCACTTT. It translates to CASSLVRQAGAESPLHF.

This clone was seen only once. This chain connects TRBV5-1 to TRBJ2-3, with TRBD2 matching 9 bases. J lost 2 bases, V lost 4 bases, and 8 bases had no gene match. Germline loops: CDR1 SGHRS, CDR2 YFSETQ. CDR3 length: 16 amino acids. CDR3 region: CASSVGSGSPTDTQYF. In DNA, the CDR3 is TGCGCCAGCAGCGTAGGTAGCGGGAGTCCCACAGATACGCAGTATTTT.